The 22 T cell receptor beta chains in this list originate from one sample, sequenced in a study of OX40 agonist ivuxolimab in advanced cancers. Data came from immunoSEQ multiplex PCR; TCRdb stores just in-frame clones and leaves some out. The sample has roughly 92,000 clones; 90% to 95% are singletons. The material sequenced was CD4+ or CD8+ T cells sorted from blood, taken in a trial of the OX40 agonist ivuxolimab. The receptors come from an adult with an advanced solid tumor such as melanoma, head and neck, liver or kidney cancer.

This rearrangement joins TRBV5-1 to TRBJ1-2, with 7 bases fitting TRBD1. From germline, CDR1 is SGHRS and CDR2 YFSETQ. The length of the CDR3 is 16 residues. V lost 3 bases to trimming and J lost 5 bases; unmatched junction nucleotides: 13. CDR3 region: CASSSLQGGVGYGYTF. The CDR3 nucleotides are TGCGCCAGCAGCTCCCTTCAGGGGGGAGTAGGGTATGGCTACACCTTC.

This clone was detected once. The CDR3 region is CATSRVPSGRASYEQYF. The CDR3 DNA sequence: TGTGCCACCAGCAGAGTCCCTAGCGGGAGGGCATCCTACGAGCAGTACTTC. The chain couples TRBV15 to TRBJ2-7; 12 nucleotides line up with TRBD2. CDR1 is LNHNV, CDR2 YYDKDF, per germline (reference sequence). V lost 1 base and J lost 1; bases outside the gene matches: 5. The CDR3 covers 17 residues.

This chain links TRBV6-6 with TRBJ2-5, with 7 bases lining up with TRBD2. This CDR3 comprises 13 residues. Germline CDR1 is MNHNY and CDR2 is SVGAGI (reference sequence). V lost 5 bases, J lost 4 bases, and 4 bases stayed unmatched. The CDR3 nucleotides are TGTGCCAGCAGTCCCCCGGGAGGAGAGACCCAGTACTTC. This gives the protein CASSPPGGETQYF.

The chain uses TRBV19 and TRBJ2-1; tentatively, D is TRBD1 (6 bases). From germline, CDR1 is LNHDA and CDR2 SQIVND (reference sequence). V lost 2 bases, J lost 0 bases, and 14 bases lay in between. The CDR3 runs 17 residues. The chain's CDR3 is CASSIKSRTASYNEQFF. The CDR3 DNA is TGTGCCAGTAGTATAAAATCAAGGACAGCCTCCTACAATGAGCAGTTCTTC.

The chain carries TRBV4-2 and TRBJ2-1; D possibly corresponds to TRBD2 (6 bases). With 0 bases removed from V and 2 bases from J, the gap between germline ends came to 11 bases. Germline V CDR1 and CDR2: LGHNA, YNFKEQ. The length of the CDR3 is 16 residues. CDR3 amino acids: CASSQEPGETYNEQFF. The CDR3 bases are TGTGCCAGCAGCCAAGAACCGGGGGAGACCTACAATGAGCAGTTCTTC.

CDR3 DNA sequence: TGTGCCAGCAGCCCCGCCAGATCATTGAACACTGAAGCTTTCTTT. Its translation is CASSPARSLNTEAFF. The J gene is TRBJ1-1, the V gene TRBV28; D uncertain. The CDR3 length is 15 residues. Germline values: CDR1 MDHEN, CDR2 SYDVKM. The V gene lost 6 bases and the J gene lost 0 bases, with 14 bases spanning the gap.

The V and J genes are TRBV11-2 and TRBJ1-3; TRBD1 matches 7 bases. V was pared by 5 bases and J by 7 bases, with 8 bases of the junction left unmatched. CDR1 is SGHAT and CDR2 is FQNNGV in the germline V gene. This CDR3 is built from 14 residues. CDR3 protein: CASSRDRVGNTIYF. CDR3 in DNA: TGTGCCAGCAGCCGCGACAGGGTCGGGAACACCATATATTTT.

There are many counts of this clone. The CDR3 DNA reads TGTGCCAGCAGCGTAGGGGTCAGCTATGGCTACACCTTC. Translated: CASSVGVSYGYTF. The chain uses TRBV9 and TRBJ1-2; D ambiguous. This CDR3 comprises 13 residues. The V end was cut by 0 bases, the J end by 4 bases, with 7 bases between. Germline CDR1 SGDLS, CDR2 YYNGEE.

This clone was observed a single time. Other DNA sequences in this specimen translate into the identical CDR3. The CDR3 loop reads CASSETAYEQYF. The CDR3 coding sequence is TGTGCCAGCAGTGAAACAGCCTACGAGCAGTACTTC. This chain links TRBV2 with TRBJ2-7; D call uncertain. Germline CDR1 SNHLY, CDR2 FYNNEI. V dropped 2 bases and J dropped 2 bases, with 4 bases sitting between them. This CDR3 has 12 amino acids.

The V gene is TRBV27, the J gene TRBJ2-3, with TRBD1 as a possible D gene (5 bases). CDR3 size: 15 residues. Germline assignment: CDR1 MNHEY and CDR2 SMNVEV (reference sequence). Trimming shortened V by 2 bases and J by 0 bases, and 9 bases separated the two germline ends. The CDR3 sequence: CASSLQGLSTDTQYF. The CDR3 DNA reads TGTGCCAGCAGTTTACAGGGCTTAAGCACAGATACGCAGTATTTT.

This clone was observed once. This chain links TRBV19 with TRBJ1-2; 8 nucleotides match TRBD1. The CDR3 loop spans 20 amino acids. Germline-derived CDR1 and CDR2 are LNHDA and SQIVND (reference sequence). With V trimmed by 0 bases and J by 6 bases, 21 bases remained unmatched. In DNA, the CDR3 is TGTGCCAGTAGTATAGACCAAGAACCCGGGACAGGTCTTAACGTCCATGGCTACACCTTC. It is translated as CASSIDQEPGTGLNVHGYTF.

This chain connects TRBV10-3 to TRBJ2-7; D remains ambiguous. The CDR3 consists of 14 residues. CDR1 is ENHRY, CDR2 SYGVKD, per germline. Trimming stripped 10 bases from V and 3 bases from J, with 19 bases between. This CDR3 reads CATVKGPTVYEQYF. DNA of the CDR3: TGTGCCACCGTAAAAGGACCGACCGTCTACGAGCAGTACTTC.

This rearrangement joins TRBV7-8 to TRBJ2-2; D call uncertain. Germline V lookup: CDR1 SGHVS, CDR2 FQNEAQ. The CDR3 sequence is 14 residues long. V lost 5 bases and J lost 4, with 11 bases in between. The CDR3 nucleotides are TGTGCCAGCAGCGCCGGTCGGCGCACCGGGGAGCTGTTTTTT. It is translated as CASSAGRRTGELFF.

Only one count was recorded for this clone. The genes are TRBV18 and TRBJ2-5; D gene ambiguous. The V gene lost 5 bases and the J gene lost 5 bases, with 12 bases spanning the gap. This CDR3 has 13 amino acids. Per germline, CDR1 KGHSH and CDR2 LQKENI. DNA for the CDR3: TGTGCCAGCTCAGGGGTTGATGCGGAGACCCAGTACTTC. Amino acid sequence: CASSGVDAETQYF. Based on the CDR3 plus reference TRBV18 and TRBJ2-5, the full variable domain is NAGVMQNPRHLVRRRGQEARLRCSPMKGHSHVYWYRQLPEEGLKFMVYLQKENIIDESGMPKERFSAEFPKEGPSILRIQQVVRGDSAAYFCASSGVDAETQYFGPGTRLLVL.

Only one count was recorded for this clone. The V and J genes are TRBV5-1 and TRBJ2-7; 9 bases fit TRBD2. The CDR3 spans 14 residues. Germline assignment: CDR1 SGHRS and CDR2 YFSETQ. The CDR3 region is CASFDAGGPGEQYF. The CDR3, as DNA: TGCGCGAGCTTCGACGCGGGAGGGCCAGGCGAGCAGTACTTC.

V gene TRBV6-1 combines with J gene TRBJ2-3; 7 bases line up with TRBD2. This CDR3 has 14 amino acids. J gave up 8 bases and V 6 bases, and 11 bases lay outside the gene matches. In germline, CDR1 is MNHNS, CDR2 SASEGT. Here the CDR3 reads CASRATGTIPTQYF. CDR3 DNA sequence: TGTGCCAGCAGGGCTACCGGGACTATTCCTACGCAGTATTTT.

This clone was recorded a few times. V is TRBV7-2 and J is TRBJ2-3; tentatively, D is TRBD1 or TRBD2 (6 bases each). The CDR3 loop spans 14 amino acids. Trimming removed 5 bases from V and 4 bases from J, with 13 bases in between. The germline CDR1 and CDR2 sequences are SGHTA and FQGNSA. This chain's CDR3 is CASSVGGPPDTQYF. In DNA form, the CDR3 reads TGTGCCAGCAGCGTGGGGGGCCCCCCAGATACGCAGTATTTT.

CDR3 nucleotides: TGTGCCACCTCGCGTGAACCGGGACAGAACACCGGGGAGCTGTTTTTT. Translated: CATSREPGQNTGELFF. This chain connects TRBV9 to TRBJ2-2; possible D gene TRBD1, 6 bases. CDR1 and CDR2 (germline): SGDLS, YYNGEE. Trimming left V 9 bases short and J 1 base short, with 19 bases between. The CDR3 has 16 residues.

The chain uses TRBV28 and TRBJ1-2; no firm D call. V was trimmed by 6 bases and J by 1 base, leaving 12 bases between them. Germline loops: CDR1 MDHEN, CDR2 SYDVKM. There are 14 residues in the CDR3. Here the CDR3 reads CASRSASRNYGYTF. The CDR3 coding sequence is TGTGCCAGCAGGTCAGCCAGTCGTAACTATGGCTACACCTTC.

This chain joins TRBV10-3 and TRBJ1-1; 11 bases are a match to TRBD1. The V gene end was trimmed by 3 bases and the J gene end by 1 base; junction bases not matched to a gene: 4. The germline gives CDR1 ENHRY, CDR2 SYGVKD. The CDR3 length is 16 residues. Here the CDR3 reads CAISEYGQGANTEAFF. As DNA, the CDR3 is TGTGCCATCAGTGAATATGGACAGGGGGCGAACACTGAAGCTTTCTTT.

The rearrangement links TRBV28 to TRBJ1-1; TRBD1 is a possible D gene (6 bases). Trimming pared 1 base from V and 3 bases from J, leaving 18 bases between. Germline CDR1 is MDHEN and CDR2 is SYDVKM. This CDR3 contains 17 residues. The CDR3 is CASSLLTIRDMDTEAFF. The CDR3 DNA reads TGTGCCAGCAGTTTATTAACTATAAGGGACATGGACACTGAAGCTTTCTTT.

The chain couples TRBV2 to TRBJ1-1, with a possible D match to TRBD1 (5 bases). Germline lookup yields CDR1 SNHLY and CDR2 FYNNEI. V was clipped by 2 bases and J by 10 bases, with 17 bases between them. The CDR3 extends over 14 amino acids. Written as DNA, the CDR3 is TGTGCCAGCAGTGAAATCCGGGACCCGATAGTAGCTTTCTTT. Translation gives CASSEIRDPIVAFF.